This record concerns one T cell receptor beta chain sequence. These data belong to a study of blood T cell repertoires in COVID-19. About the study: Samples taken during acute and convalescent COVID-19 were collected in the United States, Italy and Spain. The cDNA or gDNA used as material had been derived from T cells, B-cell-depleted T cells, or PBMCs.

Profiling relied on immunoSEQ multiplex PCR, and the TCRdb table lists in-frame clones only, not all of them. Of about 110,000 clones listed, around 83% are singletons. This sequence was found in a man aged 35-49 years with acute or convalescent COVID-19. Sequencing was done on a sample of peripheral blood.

As DNA, the CDR3 is TGTGCCAGCAGTCGACAGGGACGAGGCGAAAAACTGTTTTTT. It encodes CASSRQGRGEKLFF. The chain joins TRBV28 to TRBJ1-4, with 7 bases fitting TRBD1. The V segment lost 5 bases and the J segment 8 bases; nucleotides outside the gene matches: 8. CDR1 is MDHEN and CDR2 is SYDVKM in the germline V gene. The length of the CDR3 is 14 residues.